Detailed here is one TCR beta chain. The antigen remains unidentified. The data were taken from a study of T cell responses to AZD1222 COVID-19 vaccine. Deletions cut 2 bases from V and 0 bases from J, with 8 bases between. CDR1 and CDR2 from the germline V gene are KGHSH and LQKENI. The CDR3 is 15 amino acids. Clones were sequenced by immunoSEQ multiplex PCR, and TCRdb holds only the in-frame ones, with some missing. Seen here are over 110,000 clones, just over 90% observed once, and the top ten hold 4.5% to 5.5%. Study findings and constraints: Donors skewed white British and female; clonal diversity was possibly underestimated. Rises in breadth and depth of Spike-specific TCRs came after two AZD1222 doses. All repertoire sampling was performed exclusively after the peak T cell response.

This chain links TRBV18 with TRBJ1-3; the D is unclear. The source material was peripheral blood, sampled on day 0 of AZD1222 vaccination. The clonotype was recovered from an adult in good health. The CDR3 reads CASSPYPASGNTIYF. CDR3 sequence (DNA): TGTGCCAGCTCACCATATCCGGCCTCTGGAAACACCATATATTTT.